This T cell receptor beta chain appears in the sequencing data of a study of cytomegalovirus exposure and HLA in healthy donors (dated 2017 in TCRdb). For the study in its entirety: In an earlier analysis of roughly 500 of the donors, around 290 Gb of sequence data and approximately 120 million unique TCR beta sequences from about 179 million T cells were reported. About 280 gigabases of sequencing data and 80 million or so unique TCR sequences were included in an early release covering roughly 600 HLA-typed donors. Among the 398 genotyped donors, around 81% belonged to the genetic ancestry cluster associated with self-reported Caucasian donors. The study aimed to test whether cataloging public T cell receptors could reveal signatures of past pathogen exposure. The study profiled the T cell repertoires of 500 to 800 subjects by immunosequencing and related them to cytomegalovirus serostatus. In addition to the first cohort of hundreds of subjects, a separate validation cohort of 120 different subjects was used. To predict cytomegalovirus infection status, the study brought together high-throughput TCR immunosequencing, statistical association of individual TCRs with disease status, and machine learning. A later analysis re-examined previously published TCR beta repertoires from 600 to 700 donors and added high-resolution HLA genotyping to investigate patterns of TCR occurrence. Rather than using new phenotypic data, the later analysis identified candidate immune exposures from TCR beta sequences and from how often those sequences occurred across donors. In an earlier analysis of 587 of the donors, high-throughput TCR beta sequencing was used to judge whether each TCR beta V gene segment behaved as functional or pseudogenic. Donor age, sex, ethnicity and CMV serostatus were collected together with the repertoire data. In a later genetic analysis, genome-wide SNP genotypes for about 65% of the 666 donors were used, and that subset was treated as a discovery cohort. Every repertoire in the discovery cohort had been generated on one and the same sequencing platform. Class I and class II HLA loci were covered by the typing at four-digit resolution. Typing coverage varied by locus: about 620-640 donors for A, B, C, DRB1 and DQB1; roughly 500 for DQA1; more than 600 for DPA1; some 470 for DPB1. Because of strong linkage in the cohort, 4 to 6 DR-DQ haplotypes were treated as single units for association and clustering. Among around 400 genotyped donors of the cohort, an average of approximately 200,000 unique TCR beta nucleotide sequences was sequenced per donor, of which about 20% were non-productive.

To prepare the library, the immunoSEQ multiplex PCR assay was applied. For the multiplex PCR, a mixture combining 60 forward primers for TCR Vbeta segments and 13 reverse primers for TCR Jbeta segments was used. A multiplex PCR assay on genomic DNA amplified the CDR3 region of rearranged TCR beta genes. Amplified TCR beta libraries were sequenced as 87-base-pair reads on the Illumina HiSeq System. In the source study's methods: A later analysis counted 65 million to 90 million unique TCR beta chains across the 666 repertoires, and some 12 million of these chains were shared by at least two donors. To remove PCR and sequencing errors, raw reads were error-corrected and collapsed into unique sequences using a nearest-neighbor algorithm that merged closely related sequences. V, D and J gene segments were assigned by aligning CDR3 sequences to IMGT reference sequences. For a sequence to be retained, a match of at least six nucleotides to both a V gene segment and a J gene segment was required. A rearrangement was called productive if the CDR3 had no stop codons and remained in frame with V and J, and every other rearrangement was called non-productive. Following IMGT convention, CDR3 was defined as the stretch from the second conserved V-encoded cysteine to the conserved J-encoded phenylalanine. Sequences without an unambiguous match to a single V gene segment were excluded from the earlier analysis of almost 600 of the donors. In an earlier analysis of about 590 of the donors, a V segment was called functional when productive rearrangements were above 56.7%, and segregating when the standard deviation between donors exceeded 5%. A statistical classification framework was developed to diagnose cytomegalovirus status using the catalog of TCR beta chain sequences. In a later analysis, TCR nucleotide sequences were compared against IMGT/GENE-DB human TR gene sequences so that V and J genes could be assigned. The TCRdist pipeline was used in a later analysis to assign CDR3 sequences and most-parsimonious VDJ recombination scenarios. A later analysis defined each TCR beta chain by its CDR3 amino acid sequence plus V-gene family, and excluded reads lacking a unique V-gene family. As a way to deal with suspected cross-contamination and a sequencing artifact, a later analysis dropped over 550 nucleotide sequences that were highly shared and had low generation probability. For each public chain, a later analysis derived a clonal expansion index from normalized ranks of inferred template counts within each repertoire. In a later analysis, generation probabilities were computed with a VDJ recombination model fitted to out-of-frame rearrangements, and the resulting probabilities were checked against IGoR. A later analysis scored TCR-TCR, TCR-HLA and TCR-CMV co-occurrence with hypergeometric tests, applying a repertoire-size bias correction to TCR pairs. A later analysis estimated false discovery rates by permuting HLA or CMV assignments 20 times. In a later analysis, co-occurring TCRs were grouped using DBSCAN, and TCRdist sequence similarity was added for clustering within HLA-allele-positive subsets. Repertoires with fewer than 30,000 or more than 120,000 public chains were left out of co-occurrence clustering, as were about 5 repertoires with anomalous nucleotide sharing. TCRdb holds this immuneACCESS table with in-frame rearrangements only. Some clones are missing; in checked studies, unresolved V genes explain under half, and the rest has no known cause. The DNA gave D and trimming, while V, J and clone size come from that table. In all, the sample holds about 110,000 clones, and approximately 84% of those were seen once. The ten largest clonotypes hold more than 1.5% of the sample.

The cohort consisted of 600 to 750 healthy bone marrow donors. All cohort members were sampled while nominally healthy, although unrecorded immune exposures were likely present. The donor tested CMV seronegative and was one of the 352 seronegative cohort members. A peripheral blood sample was collected from each donor, and TCR beta sequencing was performed on peripheral blood mononuclear cells. The Qiagen DNeasy Blood Extraction Kit was used to extract genomic DNA from the blood cell samples. The full study reports these points: The classifier was reported to diagnose cytomegalovirus status with high specificity and sensitivity in both the original and validation cohorts. The authors suggested that the approach could potentially be generalized to other disease states and immunological phenotypes. The earlier analysis of fewer than 750 of the donors excluded some 15 rarely observed V segments, including chromosome 9 orphons, because counts were too low. An earlier analysis of approximately 590 of the donors showed that most TCR beta V segments appeared in productive rearrangements either about 87% or about 30% of the time, which broadly matched IMGT annotations. An association between a missense DCLRE1C variant and V-gene and J-gene trimming of TCR beta chains was found in a later genetic analysis and replicated in an independent cohort. When HLA alleles, especially DR and DQ, strongly co-occurred, attributing TCR associations to individual alleles was difficult. In a later analysis, the rate of TCR association differed among HLA loci, with DRB1 alleles having the most associated TCRs and HLA-C alleles having the fewest. HLA typing was unavailable for some donors at each locus, so association tests used only the typed subset. A later genetic analysis reported fewer N-insertions in productive TCRs among donors in an Asian-associated ancestry cluster than the roughly 620-donor mean. The 87-base-pair reads could not distinguish some IMGT-functional V segments, including TRBV6-2 and TRBV6-3, so those segments were excluded. A further reported finding was that TCR beta sequences accurately predicted the HLA-A and HLA-B alleles for most subjects in the first cohort. Only TCR beta chains were sequenced in this cohort, and the absence of alpha or paired-chain data limited detectable features. In the study, 150 to 200 TCR beta chains were listed as associated with cytomegalovirus. Correlated functional status among segregating V segments might reflect linkage disequilibrium, but an unknown experimental factor could not be ruled out. A later analysis reported that several top co-occurrence clusters appeared linked to parvovirus B19, influenza, CMV and Epstein-Barr virus. In a later analysis, HLA-associated TCR beta chains were found to be more clonally expanded and to have lower generation probabilities than equally common non-associated chains. The only immune exposure information available for the cohort was CMV serostatus. According to a later analysis, most CMV-associated TCR beta chains appeared to be HLA-restricted, and the HLA associations seemed to be driven largely by CMV exposure. Sequencing depth was assumed to be roughly uniform across donors in the presence/absence analyses, though that assumption may not hold. The sequencing pipeline was judged likely to have produced a cluster of highly shared sequence variants as a technical artifact. While some public TCRs were present in many individuals, most TCR sequences turned up only very rarely across donors. In vitro tests confirmed that a few of the cytomegalovirus-associated TCR beta chains recognize cytomegalovirus antigens. Specific HLA alleles were associated with 15,000 to 20,000 TCR beta sequences at a false discovery rate of 0.05 in a later analysis.

With respect to this clone: Its target antigen remains unknown. Base qualities are not provided; no much larger clone lies one nucleotide away.

The germline V gene (reference sequence) specifies WNHNN as CDR1 and SYGVQD as CDR2. The CDR3 has 16 amino acids, counting the end cysteine and phenylalanine. Left in the record is the CDR3 DNA by itself, 48 bases read in frame from the first base. Clipping removes 0 bases from V and 2 bases from J, with 6 as the unmatched junction base count. The sequence is built from TRBV10-1 and TRBJ2-5; 7 central nucleotides agree with TRBD1. The clonotype was recovered from a man aged 35-49 years in good health and CMV-seronegative. Input material: PBMCs. Here is the DNA: TGCGCCAGCAGTGAGTCCTGGGACAGAGCACAAGAGACCCAGTACTTC. Its amino acids are CASSESWDRAQETQYF.